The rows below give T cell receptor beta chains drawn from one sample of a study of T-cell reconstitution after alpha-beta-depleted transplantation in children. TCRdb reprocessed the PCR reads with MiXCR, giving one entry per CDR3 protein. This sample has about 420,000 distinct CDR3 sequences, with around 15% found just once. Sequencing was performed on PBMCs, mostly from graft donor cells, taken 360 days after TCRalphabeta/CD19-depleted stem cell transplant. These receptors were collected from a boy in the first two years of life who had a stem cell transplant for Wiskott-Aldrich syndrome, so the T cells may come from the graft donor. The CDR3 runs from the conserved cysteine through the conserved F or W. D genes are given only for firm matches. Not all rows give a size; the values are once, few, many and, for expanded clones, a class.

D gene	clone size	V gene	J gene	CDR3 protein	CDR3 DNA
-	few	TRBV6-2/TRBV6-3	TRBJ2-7	CASSWASGGAGSSYEQYF	TGTGCCAGCAGTTGGGCGTCAGGGGGAGCGGGGAGCTCCTACGAGCAGTACTTC
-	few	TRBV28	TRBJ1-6	CASSPVTGRNSPLHF	TGTGCCAGCAGTCCCGTGACAGGCCGCAATTCACCCCTCCACTTT
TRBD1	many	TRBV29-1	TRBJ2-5	CSGRTGGTQYF	TGCAGCGGTAGGACAGGGGGGACCCAGTACTTC
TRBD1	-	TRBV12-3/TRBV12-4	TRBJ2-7	CASSFRDRVSYEQYF	TGTGCCAGCAGTTTCCGGGACAGGGTCTCCTACGAGCAGTACTTC
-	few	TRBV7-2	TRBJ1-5	CASSSSGNQPQHF	TGTGCCAGCAGCTCAAGTGGCAATCAGCCCCAGCATTTT
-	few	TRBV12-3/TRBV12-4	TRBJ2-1	CASSSRADNEQFF	TGTGCCAGCAGTTCACGGGCCGACAATGAGCAGTTCTTC
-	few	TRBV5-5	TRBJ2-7	CASSLRPTYEQYF	TGTGCCAGCAGCTTGAGACCGACCTACGAGCAGTACTTC
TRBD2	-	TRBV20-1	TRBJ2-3	CSAKAGLVYDTQYF	TGCAGTGCTAAAGCGGGATTGGTGTACGATACGCAGTATTTT
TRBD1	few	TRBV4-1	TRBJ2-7	CASSQDPDRATYEQYF	TGCGCCAGCAGCCAAGATCCAGACAGGGCAACCTACGAGCAGTACTTC
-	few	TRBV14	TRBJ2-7	CASSHNRYEQYF	TGTGCCAGCAGTCATAATCGGTACGAGCAGTACTTC
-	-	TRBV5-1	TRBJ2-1	CASSPARQAYCNEQFF	TGCGCCAGCAGCCCGGCCCGACAGGCCTACTGCAATGAGCAGTTCTTC
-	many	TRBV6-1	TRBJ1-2	CASSRTALNYGYTF	TGTGCCAGCAGTCGGACAGCCCTTAACTATGGCTACACCTTC
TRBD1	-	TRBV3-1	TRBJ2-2	CASSQCRRTGVPGELFF	TGTGCCAGCAGCCAATGCCGCCGGACAGGGGTCCCCGGGGAGCTGTTTTTT
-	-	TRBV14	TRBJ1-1	CASSQEVSGVGKAFF	TGTGCCAGCAGCCAAGAGGTATCAGGCGTGGGTAAAGCTTTCTTT
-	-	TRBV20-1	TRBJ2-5	CSAREGIETQYF	TGCAGTGCTAGAGAAGGGATCGAGACCCAGTACTTC
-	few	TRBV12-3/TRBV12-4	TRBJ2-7	CASSSYHRAEQYF	TGTGCCAGCAGTTCCTACCACAGGGCCGAGCAGTACTTC
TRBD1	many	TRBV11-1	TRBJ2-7	CASSFPPPGQGGLVYEQYF	TGTGCCAGCAGCTTCCCCCCTCCGGGACAGGGGGGACTTGTCTACGAGCAGTACTTC
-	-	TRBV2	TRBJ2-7	CASSVAVSKQYF	TGTGCCAGCAGTGTAGCGGTCTCAAAGCAGTACTTC
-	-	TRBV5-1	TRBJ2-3	CASSFGSTDTQYF	TGCGCCAGCAGCTTCGGGAGCACAGATACGCAGTATTTT
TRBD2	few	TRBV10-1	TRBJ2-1	CASSESIAGGPSEQFF	TGCGCCAGCAGTGAGTCAATAGCGGGAGGGCCGAGTGAGCAGTTCTTC
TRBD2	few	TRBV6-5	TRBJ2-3	CASSFAGTSATDTQYF	TGTGCCAGCAGTTTCGCCGGGACTAGCGCGACAGATACGCAGTATTTT
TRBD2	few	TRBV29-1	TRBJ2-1	CSALPSGGAYNEQFF	TGCAGCGCGCTACCCAGTGGGGGGGCCTACAATGAGCAGTTCTTC
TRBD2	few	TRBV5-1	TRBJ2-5	CASSWVSGLAMETQYF	TGCGCCAGCAGCTGGGTCTCGGGACTAGCGATGGAGACCCAGTACTTC
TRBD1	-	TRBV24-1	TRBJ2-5	CATSDLGTGDEETQYF	TGTGCCACCAGTGATTTGGGGACAGGGGACGAAGAGACCCAGTACTTC
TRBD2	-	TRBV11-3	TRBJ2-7	CASSLLAGDLPYEQYF	TGTGCCAGCAGCCTCCTAGCGGGAGACCTCCCCTACGAGCAGTACTTC
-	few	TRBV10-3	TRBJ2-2	CAISDLAGTGELFF	TGTGCCATCAGTGACCTCGCGGGCACCGGGGAGCTGTTTTTT
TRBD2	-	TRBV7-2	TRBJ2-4	CASSWTSGNKNIQYF	TGTGCCAGCAGCTGGACTAGCGGGAACAAAAACATTCAGTACTTC
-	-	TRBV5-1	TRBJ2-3	CASSLVGLWDTQYF	TGCGCCAGCAGCTTGGTAGGGCTCTGGGATACGCAGTATTTT
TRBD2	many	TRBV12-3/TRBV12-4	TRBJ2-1	CASSSPLRGGRNEQFF	TGTGCCAGCAGTTCGCCCCTGCGCGGGGGGCGCAATGAGCAGTTCTTC
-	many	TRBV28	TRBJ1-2	CASSLRGGYGYTF	TGTGCCAGCAGTCTCAGGGGCGGCTATGGCTACACCTTC
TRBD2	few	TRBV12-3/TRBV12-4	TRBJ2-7	CASSFGGRAQYF	TGTGCCAGCAGTTTCGGCGGGAGGGCCCAGTACTTC
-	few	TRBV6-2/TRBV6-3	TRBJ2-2	CASSYRQDMAGELFF	TGTGCCAGCAGTTATAGGCAGGATATGGCCGGGGAGCTGTTTTTT